One and the same sample provided the 22 T cell receptor beta chains below, sequenced in a study of shared clonotypes between healthy human individuals. The table came from immunoSEQ multiplex PCR; TCRdb's copy has only in-frame clones and leaves some out. The sample shows 950,000 to 1,300,000 clones, about three quarters of them seen only once. Sequencing was done on a sample of memory CD4+ T cells sorted from blood. The subset denotes: CD45RA-negative fraction. Every receptor here comes from a man younger than 30 in good health.

Concerning this clone itself: It may be a read error: a sequence one base away is much more abundant. Other DNA sequences in the sample encode the same CDR3. The chain couples TRBV2 to TRBJ2-1; D gene ambiguous. The CDR3 covers 13 residues. Looked up from germline, CDR1 is SNHLY and CDR2 is FYNNEI. The CDR3 loop is CASSDLRNNEQFF. CDR3 nucleotide sequence: TGTGCCAGTAGTGATCTTAGAAACAATGAGCAGTTCTTC. The full variable domain, in which reference TRBV2 and TRBJ2-1 provide the parts outside the CDR3, is EPEVTQTPSHQVTQMGQEVILRCVPISNHLYFYWYRQILGQKVEFLVSFYNNEISEKSEIFDDQFSVERPDGSNFTLKIRSTKLEDSAMYFCASSDLRNNEQFFGPGTRLTVL.

The chain couples TRBV7-9 to TRBJ2-5, with TRBD2 matching over 8 bases. Looked up from germline, CDR1 is SEHNR and CDR2 is FQNEAQ (reference sequence). J lost 5 bases, V lost 3 bases, and 14 bases had no gene match. This CDR3 is 17 amino acids long. CDR3 loop: CASSLGGGTRYWETQYF. The CDR3 bases are TGTGCCAGCAGCTTGGGTGGCGGGACTAGATATTGGGAGACCCAGTACTTC. The full variable domain, with the rest looked up from reference TRBV7-9 and TRBJ2-5, is DTGVSQNPRHKITKRGQNVTFRCDPISEHNRLYWYRQTLGQGPEFLTYFQNEAQLEKSRLLSDRFSAERPKGSFSTLEIQRTEQGDSAMYLCASSLGGGTRYWETQYFGPGTRLLVL.

This clone was counted between two and nine times. The V call is TRBV11-3, the J call TRBJ2-1, with TRBD2 matching 11 bases. The CDR3 length is 15 residues. Germline lookup yields CDR1 SGHNT and CDR2 YENEEA. Germline trimming cut 5 bases from V and 6 bases from J; bases unmatched to any gene: 6. In nucleotides, the CDR3 is TGTGCCAGCAGCATAGCGGGAGGGCCGTCCAATGAGCAGTTCTTC. Its translation is CASSIAGGPSNEQFF.

The rearrangement links TRBV2 to TRBJ2-5, with D possibly being TRBD2 (6 bases). V lost 7 bases and J 5 bases, leaving 14 bases between the germline ends. CDR3 length: 13 amino acids. Germline CDR1 is SNHLY and CDR2 is FYNNEI. Here the CDR3 DNA reads TGTGCCAGCAAAGTGGAGGGCCCCGAGACCCAGTACTTC. Its protein is CASKVEGPETQYF. Supplemented by reference TRBV2 and TRBJ2-5, the full variable domain reads EPEVTQTPSHQVTQMGQEVILRCVPISNHLYFYWYRQILGQKVEFLVSFYNNEISEKSEIFDDQFSVERPDGSNFTLKIRSTKLEDSAMYFCASKVEGPETQYFGPGTRLLVL.

This clone was seen more than once but under ten times. V is TRBV5-1 and J is TRBJ1-1, with D tentatively TRBD1 (6 bases). The V gene's germline CDR1 is SGHRS and CDR2 YFSETQ. V shed 4 bases and J shed 4 bases, with 17 bases lying between them. The CDR3 runs to 15 residues. The CDR3: CASSVKTGPGTEAFF. DNA of the CDR3: TGCGCCAGCAGCGTAAAAACAGGGCCTGGCACTGAAGCTTTCTTT.

The V call is TRBV11-2, the J call TRBJ2-1, with TRBD2 as a possible D gene (5 bases). The CDR3 runs to 11 residues. V gave up 8 bases and J gave up 12 bases, with 14 bases separating them. Germline CDR1 is SGHAT and CDR2 is FQNNGV. CDR3 nucleotides: TGTGCCAGCTCAACCGGGGTAAGGCAGTTCTTC. Its translation is CASSTGVRQFF.

V usage is TRBV10-2 and J usage is TRBJ1-1, with D unclear. V lost 8 bases, J lost 4 bases, and 11 bases lay in between. The germline V gene encodes CDR1 WSHSY and CDR2 SAAADI. The CDR3 sequence is 12 residues long. The CDR3 nucleotides are TGCGCCAGCGTAGGTTGGGGCACTGAAGCTTTCTTT. Residues: CASVGWGTEAFF.

Regarding this clone: Given a much more abundant clone one base away, this may be a read error. The J gene is TRBJ2-5, the V gene TRBV7-9, with D possibly matching TRBD2 (6 bases). V gave up 5 bases and J gave up 5 bases, with 12 bases separating them. Germline V CDR1 and CDR2: SEHNR, FQNEAQ (reference sequence). The CDR3 spans 13 residues. The CDR3 loop is CASSLSGFETQYF. In DNA, the CDR3 is TGTGCCAGCAGCCTAAGCGGGTTCGAGACCCAGTACTTC.

This clone appeared a few times. This rearrangement joins TRBV7-8 to TRBJ2-2, with TRBD2 as a possible D gene (5 bases). The CDR3 is 15 residues long. The germline V and J ends were trimmed by 5 bases and 6 bases, with 16 bases remaining between them. Germline CDR1 SGHVS, CDR2 FQNEAQ. This CDR3 is CASSPAGLIAGELFF. The CDR3 DNA is TGTGCCAGCAGCCCCGCCGGACTGATAGCCGGGGAGCTGTTTTTT.

Comments on this clone: This specimen includes other DNA sequences encoding the same CDR3. The genes are TRBV28 and TRBJ1-1; D may be TRBD1 (5 bases). CDR1 MDHEN and CDR2 SYDVKM come from the germline V gene. V was cut by 6 bases and J by 5 bases, with 7 bases left in between. This CDR3 has 11 amino acids. Written as DNA, the CDR3 is TGTGCCAGCAGGGGGGGGACTGAAGCTTTCTTT. Protein product: CASRGGTEAFF.

This clone showed up just a few times. This chain joins TRBV15 and TRBJ2-5, with D hard to call. Trimming left V 3 bases short and J 5 bases short, with 10 bases between. This CDR3 is built from 13 residues. CDR1 LNHNV and CDR2 YYDKDF come from the germline V gene (reference sequence). This CDR3 reads CATSRGLPETQYF. The CDR3 coding sequence is TGTGCCACCAGCAGGGGATTACCCGAGACCCAGTACTTC.

This clone was seen more than once but under ten times. The chain employs TRBV7-8 and TRBJ1-2, with a weak D call TRBD1 (5 bases). The CDR3 consists of 12 residues. In germline, CDR1 is SGHVS, CDR2 FQNEAQ. Trimming left V 2 bases short and J 7 bases short, with 8 bases between. The CDR3 DNA reads as TGTGCCAGCAGCTTAAGGGGTTTTGGCTACACCTTC. Protein: CASSLRGFGYTF.

V is TRBV2 and J is TRBJ2-3, with D perhaps TRBD1 or TRBD2 (7 bases each). The CDR3 loop spans 16 amino acids. Germline V lookup: CDR1 SNHLY, CDR2 FYNNEI. Trimming shortened V by 7 bases and J by 7 bases, and 24 bases separated the two germline ends. The CDR3 sequence is CASTQPGGGRLNTQYF. The CDR3 region has the DNA TGTGCCAGCACCCAACCAGGGGGGGGGCGCCTGAATACGCAGTATTTT. Combining the CDR3 with reference TRBV2 and TRBJ2-3 gives the whole variable domain EPEVTQTPSHQVTQMGQEVILRCVPISNHLYFYWYRQILGQKVEFLVSFYNNEISEKSEIFDDQFSVERPDGSNFTLKIRSTKLEDSAMYFCASTQPGGGRLNTQYFGPGTRLTVL.

The chain has TRBV10-1 and TRBJ1-1; 7 nucleotides agree with TRBD1. The CDR3 sequence is 13 residues long. Germline V lookup: CDR1 WNHNN, CDR2 SYGVQD (reference sequence). With 0 bases clipped from V and 10 bases from J, the junction kept 5 bases outside the gene matches. CDR3 region: CASSESTGLRAFF. CDR3 nucleotides: TGCGCCAGCAGTGAGTCGACAGGGTTGCGAGCTTTCTTT.

This chain links TRBV28 with TRBJ1-2; possibly TRBD1 for D (6 bases). Germline V gene data show CDR1 as MDHEN and CDR2 as SYDVKM. V lost 6 bases to trimming and J lost 4 bases, with 15 bases between them. The CDR3 sequence is 14 residues long. The CDR3 loop reads CASRDTDSVYGYTF. The DNA for the CDR3 is TGTGCCAGCAGGGATACGGACAGCGTCTATGGCTACACCTTC.

The rearrangement joins TRBV4-3 to TRBJ2-7, with a possible D match to TRBD1 (6 bases). Trimming shortened V by 4 bases and J by 0 bases, and 7 bases separated the two germline ends. Germline assignment: CDR1 LGHNA and CDR2 YSLEER. This CDR3 is 13 amino acids long. The CDR3 DNA sequence: TGCGCCAGCAGCCGGGGGCCCTCCTACGAGCAGTACTTC. Translating it yields CASSRGPSYEQYF.

Notes on this clone: Other DNA variants within this sample encode the same CDR3. The rearrangement joins TRBV6-6 to TRBJ1-1, with D possibly being TRBD1 (6 bases). This CDR3 is built from 15 residues. CDR1 and CDR2 from the germline V gene are MNHNY and SVGAGI (reference sequence). Trimming pared 0 bases from V and 1 base from J, leaving 9 bases between. The CDR3 protein is CASSYSQGGNTEAFF. In nucleotides, the CDR3 is TGTGCCAGCAGTTACTCCCAAGGGGGGAACACTGAAGCTTTCTTT.

This chain uses TRBV5-1 with TRBJ2-7; 8 bases map to TRBD2. Germline lookup yields CDR1 SGHRS and CDR2 YFSETQ. V shed 3 bases and J 4 bases; nucleotides not matched to a gene: 3. This CDR3 is built from 13 residues. CDR3 sequence reads: CASSSGTSYEQYF. The CDR3 DNA is TGCGCCAGCAGCTCCGGGACTAGTTACGAGCAGTACTTC.

The chain links TRBV14 to TRBJ2-3; D is undetermined. Trimming took 3 bases from V and 0 from J, leaving 10 bases between them. Germline V gene data show CDR1 as SGHDN and CDR2 as FVKESK. There are 15 residues in the CDR3. CDR3 amino acids: CASSQEWTSTDTQYF. The CDR3 DNA is TGTGCCAGCAGCCAGGAATGGACGAGCACAGATACGCAGTATTTT.

This clone was recorded only once. The chain joins TRBV30 to TRBJ1-1; TRBD1 aligns across 9 bases. In germline, CDR1 is GTSNPN, CDR2 SVGIG (reference sequence). V shed 3 bases, J shed 1 base, and the junction held 3 bases outside the gene matches. This CDR3 comprises 14 residues. DNA of the CDR3: TGTGCCTGGAGGGACAGGGGCCCGAACACTGAAGCTTTCTTT. Amino acids: CAWRDRGPNTEAFF.

The chain uses TRBV10-3 and TRBJ2-5, with TRBD2 identical over 7 bases. Germline V CDR1 and CDR2: ENHRY, SYGVKD. With V trimmed by 6 bases and J by 5 bases, 9 bases remained unmatched. The length of the CDR3 is 14 residues. In DNA, the CDR3 is TGTGCCATCAGCGCGGGGGAGTTAGGGGAGACCCAGTACTTC. It codes for CAISAGELGETQYF.

V usage is TRBV5-5 and J usage is TRBJ1-2, with unresolved D. The CDR3 runs 14 residues. The V gene's germline CDR1 is SGHKS and CDR2 YYEKEE (reference sequence). The V end lost 7 bases, the J end lost 0 bases, and 13 bases lay between the germline ends. CDR3 loop: CASSAHLANYGYTF. As DNA, the CDR3 is TGTGCCAGCTCGGCCCATTTAGCTAACTATGGCTACACCTTC.